Below, one T cell receptor beta chain is given with its context. The table came from immunoSEQ multiplex PCR; TCRdb's copy has only in-frame clones and leaves some out. The sample lists about 410,000 clones, around 91% occurring once. Seattle patients were enrolled during active infection and followed longitudinally. This sample stems from a study of blood T cell repertoires in COVID-19. Study background: COVID-19 samples from acute and convalescent phases originated in the United States, Italy and Spain. T cells, B-cell-depleted T cells, or PBMCs supplied cDNA or gDNA.

This CDR3 spans 13 amino acids. Germline V gene sequence: CDR1 ENHRY, CDR2 SYGVKD. The V and J ends lost 6 bases and 3 bases, in that order; junction bases with no gene match: 3. This rearrangement joins TRBV10-3 to TRBJ2-7; TRBD1 agrees at 9 bases. Sequenced: peripheral blood. This receptor was taken from a middle-aged woman with COVID-19, enrolled during active disease. The CDR3: CAIRRDRDYEQYF. CDR3 coding DNA: TGTGCCATCAGGAGGGACAGGGACTACGAGCAGTACTTC.